A single count supports the clone carrying this TCR beta chain. Antigen unknown. This sample is part of a study of shared clonotypes between healthy human individuals. Study observations and caveats: Naive subsets usually exceeded memory subsets in estimated richness.

CDR3 size: 18 residues. The V segment lost 6 bases and the J segment 0 bases; nucleotides outside the gene matches: 12. Germline CDR1 SGHNT, CDR2 YYREEE (reference sequence). Deep level was the assay's run setting. Generated by immunoSEQ multiplex PCR, the TCRdb table keeps only in-frame clones and is missing some. The sample yields roughly 1.5 million clones, 98% seen once. V and J are TRBV5-4 and TRBJ2-6, with 7 positions matching TRBD2. Sequencing was done on a sample of naive CD4+ T cells sorted from blood. Subset given: CD45RA+ positively selected. The clonotype was recovered from a man aged 25-45 years in good health. The DNA for the CDR3 is TGTGCCAGCACCGGCTCTAGAGCGGGACCCTCTGGGGCCAACGTCCTGACTTTC. This codes for CASTGSRAGPSGANVLTF.